Sequencing of this TCR beta chain was carried out in a study of T cell changes during pregnancy in multiple sclerosis. This clone was detected once. Only in-frame clones appear in the TCRdb table, and some are missing; sequencing was by immunoSEQ multiplex PCR. The sample lists 55,000 to 75,000 clones, 85% to 95% occurring once. There are 15 residues in the CDR3. Trimming removed 8 bases from V and 4 bases from J, with 17 bases in between. CDR1 is MNHNS, CDR2 SASEGT, per germline. This sample comprised CD8+ T cells from peripheral blood mononuclear cells, obtained in the second trimester of pregnancy. The clonotype originates from a female donor with multiple sclerosis, enrolled in a pregnancy study. V and J are TRBV6-1 and TRBJ1-4, with D possibly TRBD1 on 5 matching bases. CDR3 coding DNA: TGTGCCAGCGAGAACGACAGAGCCCGTAATGAAAAACTGTTTTTT. As protein: CASENDRARNEKLFF.